A selection of T cell receptor beta chains follows, all from one sample in a study of post-analysis software for immune sequencing data. TCRdb re-called the PCR reads through MiXCR, storing one row per CDR3 protein. Of about 200,000 distinct CDR3 sequences in the sample, 25% to 35% were seen once. What was sequenced was blood. The receptors come from a girl aged 2-17 years with multiple sclerosis. Both conserved end residues are part of each CDR3. D genes are given only for firm matches. Part of the rows lack a size; the others show once, few, many or a class for expanded clones.

D,J,size,V,CDR3,DNA
TRBD2,TRBJ2-7,.,TRBV20-1,CSARLAVGLRNEQYF,TGCAGTGCTCGGCTAGCGGTGGGGCTTCGCAATGAGCAGTACTTC
.,TRBJ2-5,.,TRBV3-1,CASSLFRWENLQETQYF,TGTGCCAGCAGCTTGTTTCGTTGGGAGAATCTCCAAGAGACCCAGTACTTC
.,TRBJ2-1,.,TRBV27,CASSLASARPNEQFF,TGTGCCAGCAGTTTAGCCTCGGCCCGGCCCAATGAGCAGTTCTTC
.,TRBJ1-1,.,TRBV4-1,CASSQRRGGYTEAFF,TGCGCCAGCAGCCAGAGGAGGGGCGGTTACACTGAAGCTTTCTTT
.,TRBJ2-6,few,TRBV12-3/TRBV12-4,CASSRGRSSGANVLTF,TGTGCCAGCAGTCGGGGACGGAGCTCTGGGGCCAACGTCCTGACTTTC
.,TRBJ1-1,once,TRBV12-3/TRBV12-4,CATQGSGATEAFF,TGTGCCACCCAGGGGAGTGGGGCCACTGAAGCTTTCTTT
.,TRBJ2-2,.,TRBV7-3,CASSSSVTGELFF,TGTGCCAGCAGCTCCTCAGTAACCGGGGAGCTGTTTTTT
TRBD1,TRBJ1-2,many,TRBV20-1,CSARGQGNDYGYTF,TGCAGTGCGAGAGGACAGGGAAATGACTATGGCTACACCTTC
.,TRBJ2-1,many,TRBV4-1,CASSQGYPANNEQFF,TGCGCCAGCAGCCAAGGGTACCCGGCGAACAATGAGCAGTTCTTC
.,TRBJ1-5,.,TRBV20-1,CSAYRGSGQPQHF,TGCAGTGCTTATCGGGGGTCGGGTCAGCCCCAGCATTTT
.,TRBJ2-7,few,TRBV6-1,CASSTDISYEQYF,TGTGCCAGCAGCACCGACATCTCCTACGAGCAGTACTTC